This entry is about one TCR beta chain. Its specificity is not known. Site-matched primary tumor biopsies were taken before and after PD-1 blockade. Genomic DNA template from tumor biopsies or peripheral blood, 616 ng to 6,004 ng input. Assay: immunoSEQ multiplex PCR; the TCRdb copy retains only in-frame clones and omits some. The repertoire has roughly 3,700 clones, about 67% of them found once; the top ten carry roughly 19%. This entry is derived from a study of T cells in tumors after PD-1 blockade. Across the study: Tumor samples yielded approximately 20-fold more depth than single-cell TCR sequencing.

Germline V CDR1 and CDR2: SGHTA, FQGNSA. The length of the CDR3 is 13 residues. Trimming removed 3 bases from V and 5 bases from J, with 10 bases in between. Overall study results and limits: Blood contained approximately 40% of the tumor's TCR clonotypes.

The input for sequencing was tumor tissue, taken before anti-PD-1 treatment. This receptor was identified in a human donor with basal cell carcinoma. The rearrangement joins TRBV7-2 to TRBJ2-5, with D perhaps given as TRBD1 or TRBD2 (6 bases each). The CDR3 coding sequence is TGTGCCAGCAGCTTTAGGGGGGCGGAGACCCAGTACTTC. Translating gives CASSFRGAETQYF.